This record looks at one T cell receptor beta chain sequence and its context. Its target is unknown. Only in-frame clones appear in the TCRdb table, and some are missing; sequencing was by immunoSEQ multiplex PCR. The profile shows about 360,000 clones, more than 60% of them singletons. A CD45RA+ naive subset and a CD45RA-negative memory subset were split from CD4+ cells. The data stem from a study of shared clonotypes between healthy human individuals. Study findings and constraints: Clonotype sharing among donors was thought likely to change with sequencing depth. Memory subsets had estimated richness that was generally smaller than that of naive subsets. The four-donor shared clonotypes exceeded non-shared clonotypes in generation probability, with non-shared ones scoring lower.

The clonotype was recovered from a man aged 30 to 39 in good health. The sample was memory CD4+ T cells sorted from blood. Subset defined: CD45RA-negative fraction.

The CDR3 spells CASSLVPPGPRAYEQYF. The CDR3, as DNA: TGTGCCAGCTCACTCGTACCTCCGGGACCCCGAGCCTACGAGCAGTACTTC. V usage is TRBV18 and J usage is TRBJ2-7; either TRBD1 or TRBD2 may fit D (5 bases each). Trimming took 4 bases from V and 2 from J, leaving 21 bases between them. This CDR3 is 17 amino acids long. Per the germline V gene, CDR1 is KGHSH and CDR2 is LQKENI.